This T cell receptor beta chain is drawn from a study of T-cell reconstitution after alpha-beta-depleted transplantation in children. Notes on the study in general: T-cell counts and diversity were attributed mostly to newly produced T cells one year after transplant. Alpha-beta T cells about two months after transplant reportedly derived from several hundred expanded graft clones.

The germline gives CDR1 SQVTM, CDR2 ANQGSEA. The CDR3 is 15 amino acids. Trimming stripped 4 bases from V and 1 base from J, with 16 bases between. For TCRbeta, the library was prepared with unique molecular identifiers. TCRdb ran MiXCR on the PCR reads and lists one entry per CDR3 protein. This table holds over 150,000 distinct CDR3 sequences, over 8.5% found once. This clonotype was picked up many times. Its matching antigen is unknown. This sequence was found in a boy aged 2 to 10 with acute myeloid leukemia, due to receive a stem cell transplant. This specimen was PBMCs, taken before TCRalphabeta/CD19-depleted stem cell transplant. The chain recombines TRBV29-1 with TRBJ1-1; possible D gene TRBD1, 6 bases. CDR3 bases: TGCAGCGTTGTTCCAGGGGTTGGAAAGAACACTGAAGCTTTCTTT. Its translation: CSVVPGVGKNTEAFF.